The subject of this entry is one T cell receptor (beta chain). Study processing details: Amplifying reference gene primers gave estimates of nucleated cell counts. The method was immunoSEQ multiplex PCR; TCRdb's version includes in-frame clones alone and lacks a portion of them. D and trimming were read from the DNA, whereas the V and J calls and clone size are those reported in that table. The sample lists nearly 95,000 clones, around 87% seen once, with 4.5% to 5% in the top ten. These data come from a study of blood T cell repertoires in COVID-19. The sequence came from a woman older than 75 with acute or convalescent COVID-19. The sample consisted of peripheral blood.

CDR3 in DNA: TGTGCCAGCAGCGTAACCGGGACTAGCGCCTACGAGCAGTACTTC. Encoded protein: CASSVTGTSAYEQYF. The chain has TRBV7-2 and TRBJ2-7; 10 nucleotides agree with TRBD2. The germline CDR1 and CDR2 sequences are SGHTA and FQGNSA. J gave up 2 bases and V 5 bases, and 6 bases lay outside the gene matches. The CDR3 covers 15 residues.